The text below deals with one T cell receptor beta chain. Method: immunoSEQ multiplex PCR; TCRdb's copy keeps in-frame clones and lacks some. This sample has 120,000 to 150,000 clones, with around 90% found just once. These data originate in a study of control samples from healthy donors and cancer patients. The sample comprised blood. This TCR was sampled from a man in his thirties or forties in good health.

The CDR3 spells CASNRLNQPQHF. DNA of the CDR3: TGTGCCAGCAACAGACTCAATCAGCCCCAGCATTTT. This chain joins TRBV6-5 and TRBJ1-5; D is undetermined. The germline V gene has CDR1 MNHEY and CDR2 SVGAGI. This CDR3 region has 12 residues. Trimming cost V 7 bases and J 3 bases, with 7 bases left between them.